This T cell receptor (beta chain) was identified during a study of identical twins. Trimming removed 6 bases at V and 2 bases at J, with 13 bases between. The CDR3 has 14 amino acids. Unique molecular identifiers were present on cDNA, and template switching added a universal primer site. One entry per CDR3 protein results from TCRdb running MiXCR on the 5' RACE reads. The repertoire includes approximately 590,000 distinct CDR3 sequences, over 8.5% of them detected once, and approximately 3.2% sits in the top ten. The donor group consisted entirely of healthy Caucasians. These records were also assigned to another study, of yellow fever vaccine responses in identical twins.

The V gene is TRBV12-3 or TRBV12-4, the J gene TRBJ2-5; D may be TRBD2 (5 bases). The sequencing input was PBMCs. This TCR derives from a woman between 18 and 29 years old in good health. Written as DNA, the CDR3 is TGTGCCAGCAGCACTACGGGGATTCAAGAGACCCAGTACTTC. Translation gives CASSTTGIQETQYF.